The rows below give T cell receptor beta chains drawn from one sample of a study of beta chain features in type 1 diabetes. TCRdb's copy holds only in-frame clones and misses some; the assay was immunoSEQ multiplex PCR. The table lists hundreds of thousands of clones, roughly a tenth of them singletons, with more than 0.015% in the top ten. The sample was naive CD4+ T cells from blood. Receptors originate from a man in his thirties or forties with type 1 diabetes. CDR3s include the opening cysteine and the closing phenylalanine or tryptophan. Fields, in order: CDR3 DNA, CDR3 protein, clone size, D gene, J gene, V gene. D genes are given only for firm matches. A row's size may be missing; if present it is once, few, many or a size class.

CDR3 DNA: TGTGCCAGCAGCTTTTGGGACAGCTATTACGAGCAGTACTTC
CDR3 protein: CASSFWDSYYEQYF
clone size: .
D gene: TRBD1
J gene: TRBJ2-7
V gene: TRBV7-2

CDR3 DNA: TGTGCCAGCAGCTTAGATAGGACAGCCCTCTATGGCTACACCTTC
CDR3 protein: CASSLDRTALYGYTF
clone size: few
D gene: .
J gene: TRBJ1-2
V gene: TRBV9

CDR3 DNA: TGCAGCGTCGACGCAGGGTCTGGGGCCAACGTCCTGACTTTC
CDR3 protein: CSVDAGSGANVLTF
clone size: few
D gene: .
J gene: TRBJ2-6
V gene: TRBV29-1

CDR3 DNA: TGTGCCAGCAGCTTAACCCCCGGGGGAGGGACAGATACGCAGTATTTT
CDR3 protein: CASSLTPGGGTDTQYF
clone size: few
D gene: TRBD2
J gene: TRBJ2-3
V gene: TRBV7-3

CDR3 DNA: TGTGCCAGCAGCTCCCTTCGACTTACCAAGAACTATGGCTACACCTTC
CDR3 protein: CASSSLRLTKNYGYTF
clone size: .
D gene: .
J gene: TRBJ1-2
V gene: TRBV13

CDR3 DNA: TGTGCCAGCAGCTTATGGAGCACTGAAGCTTTCTTT
CDR3 protein: CASSLWSTEAFF
clone size: few
D gene: .
J gene: TRBJ1-1
V gene: TRBV7-9

CDR3 DNA: TGCAGCGTGCCGGGACAGGGAGAAGAGACCCAGTACTTC
CDR3 protein: CSVPGQGEETQYF
clone size: few
D gene: TRBD1
J gene: TRBJ2-5
V gene: TRBV29-1

CDR3 DNA: TGTGCCAGCAGTTATTCCCCCCGGGAGACCCAGTACTTC
CDR3 protein: CASSYSPRETQYF
clone size: few
D gene: .
J gene: TRBJ2-5
V gene: TRBV6-5

CDR3 DNA: TGCAGCGTTGTCGTAGCGGGGGGACCTGATACGCAGTATTTT
CDR3 protein: CSVVVAGGPDTQYF
clone size: few
D gene: TRBD2
J gene: TRBJ2-3
V gene: TRBV29-1

CDR3 DNA: TGTGCCAGCAGCCCAGGAAAACTCTACTCCCACTACGAGCAGTACTTC
CDR3 protein: CASSPGKLYSHYEQYF
clone size: few
D gene: .
J gene: TRBJ2-7
V gene: TRBV9

CDR3 DNA: TGTGCCAGCAGTTCCAGGGACAGCTTTTACGAGCAGTACTTC
CDR3 protein: CASSSRDSFYEQYF
clone size: few
D gene: TRBD1
J gene: TRBJ2-7
V gene: TRBV6-5

CDR3 DNA: TGTGCCAGCAGCGGAGGGACTCCCTACACAGATACGCAGTATTTT
CDR3 protein: CASSGGTPYTDTQYF
clone size: .
D gene: .
J gene: TRBJ2-3
V gene: TRBV9

CDR3 DNA: TGTGCCAGTAGTGTCGGGACAGGCTTCTCCTACGAGCAGTACTTC
CDR3 protein: CASSVGTGFSYEQYF
clone size: .
D gene: TRBD1
J gene: TRBJ2-7
V gene: TRBV19

CDR3 DNA: TGCGCCAGCAGCTTGGCCAGCGACAATGAGCAGTTCTTC
CDR3 protein: CASSLASDNEQFF
clone size: few
D gene: .
J gene: TRBJ2-1
V gene: TRBV5-1

CDR3 DNA: TGCGCCAGCAGCTACGCCGCGGGGGTCAGCTCCTACAATGAGCAGTTCTTC
CDR3 protein: CASSYAAGVSSYNEQFF
clone size: .
D gene: TRBD2
J gene: TRBJ2-1
V gene: TRBV5-1

CDR3 DNA: TGTGCCAGCAGGATCACAGGGGAGAGCTACACCTTC
CDR3 protein: CASRITGESYTF
clone size: few
D gene: TRBD1
J gene: TRBJ1-2
V gene: TRBV2

CDR3 DNA: TGTGCCAGCAGCCCCGCGCGGCAGTTAAATCAGCCCCAGCATTTT
CDR3 protein: CASSPARQLNQPQHF
clone size: .
D gene: .
J gene: TRBJ1-5
V gene: TRBV7-2

CDR3 DNA: TGTGCCAGCAGCCCGAGACTAGAAGAGACCCAGTACTTC
CDR3 protein: CASSPRLEETQYF
clone size: .
D gene: .
J gene: TRBJ2-5
V gene: TRBV11-2

CDR3 DNA: TGTGCCAGCTCTAGCGGGGGGGGAGGAACAGATACGCAGTATTTT
CDR3 protein: CASSSGGGGTDTQYF
clone size: few
D gene: TRBD2
J gene: TRBJ2-3
V gene: TRBV28

CDR3 DNA: TGTGCCAGCAGCTTGGCTGGGCCGGCTGAAAAACTGTTTTTT
CDR3 protein: CASSLAGPAEKLFF
clone size: .
D gene: .
J gene: TRBJ1-4
V gene: TRBV5-6

CDR3 DNA: TGTGCCAGCAGCCGGGGACTAGCGGGGTTCCAAGAGACCCAGTACTTC
CDR3 protein: CASSRGLAGFQETQYF
clone size: few
D gene: TRBD2
J gene: TRBJ2-5
V gene: TRBV5-4

CDR3 DNA: TGTGCCAGCAGCGTTGGAGGGCTTAGCAATCAGCCCCAGCATTTT
CDR3 protein: CASSVGGLSNQPQHF
clone size: .
D gene: .
J gene: TRBJ1-5
V gene: TRBV9

CDR3 DNA: TGTGCCAGCAGCTTATATATGAACACTGAAGCTTTCTTT
CDR3 protein: CASSLYMNTEAFF
clone size: .
D gene: .
J gene: TRBJ1-1
V gene: TRBV7-3

CDR3 DNA: TGCGCCAGCAGCCAAGATCGGGCGGGGACCTACAATGAGCAGTTCTTC
CDR3 protein: CASSQDRAGTYNEQFF
clone size: .
D gene: .
J gene: TRBJ2-1
V gene: TRBV4-1

CDR3 DNA: TGTGCCAGCAGTTATACGGAGGGTGAGCAGTTCTTC
CDR3 protein: CASSYTEGEQFF
clone size: .
D gene: .
J gene: TRBJ2-1
V gene: TRBV6-6

CDR3 DNA: TGTGCCAGCAGCCCCCCCGGAGGTGGGGACATTCAGTACTTC
CDR3 protein: CASSPPGGGDIQYF
clone size: .
D gene: .
J gene: TRBJ2-4
V gene: TRBV5-4